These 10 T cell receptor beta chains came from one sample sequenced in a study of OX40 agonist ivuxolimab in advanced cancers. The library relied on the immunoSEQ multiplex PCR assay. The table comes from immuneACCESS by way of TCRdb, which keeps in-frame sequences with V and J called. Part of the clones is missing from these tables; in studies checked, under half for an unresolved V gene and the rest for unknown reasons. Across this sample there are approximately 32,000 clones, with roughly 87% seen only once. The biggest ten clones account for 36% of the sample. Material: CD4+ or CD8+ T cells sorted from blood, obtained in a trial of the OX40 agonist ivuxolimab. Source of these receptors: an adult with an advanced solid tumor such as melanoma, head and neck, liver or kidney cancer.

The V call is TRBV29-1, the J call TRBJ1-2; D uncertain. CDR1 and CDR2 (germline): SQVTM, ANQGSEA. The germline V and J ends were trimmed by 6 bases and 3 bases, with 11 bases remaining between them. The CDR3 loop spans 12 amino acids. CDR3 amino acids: CSVSDTDYGYTF. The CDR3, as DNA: TGCAGCGTATCTGATACAGACTATGGCTACACCTTC.

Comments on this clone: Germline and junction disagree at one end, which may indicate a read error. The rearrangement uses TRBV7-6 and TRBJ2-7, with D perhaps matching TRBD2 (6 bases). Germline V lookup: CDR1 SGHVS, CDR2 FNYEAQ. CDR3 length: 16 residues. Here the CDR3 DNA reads TGTGCCAGCAGCTCTCTCATGGGACTTGGCTTCTACGAGCAGTGCTTC. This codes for CASSSLMGLGFYEQCF.

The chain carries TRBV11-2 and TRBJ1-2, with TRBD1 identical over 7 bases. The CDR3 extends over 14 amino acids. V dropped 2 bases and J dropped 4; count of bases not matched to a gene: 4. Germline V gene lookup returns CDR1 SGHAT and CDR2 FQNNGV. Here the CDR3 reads CASSLTGTAYGYTF. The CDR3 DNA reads TGTGCCAGCAGCTTAACCGGGACAGCCTATGGCTACACCTTC.

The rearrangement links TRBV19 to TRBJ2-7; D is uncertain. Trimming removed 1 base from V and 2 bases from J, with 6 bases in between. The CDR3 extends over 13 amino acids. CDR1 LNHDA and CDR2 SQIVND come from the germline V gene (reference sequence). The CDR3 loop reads CASSIGTAYEQYF. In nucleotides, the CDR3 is TGTGCCAGTAGTATAGGCACAGCCTACGAGCAGTACTTC.

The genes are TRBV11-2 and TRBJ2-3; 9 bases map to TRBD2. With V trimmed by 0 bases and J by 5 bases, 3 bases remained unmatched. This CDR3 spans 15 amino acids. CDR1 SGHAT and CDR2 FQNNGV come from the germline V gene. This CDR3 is CASSLDVSGGDTQYF. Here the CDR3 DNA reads TGTGCCAGCAGCTTAGATGTTAGCGGGGGAGATACGCAGTATTTT.

CDR3 nucleotide sequence: TGTGCCAGCAGCTTCGACAGGGGCCACTACGAGCAGTACTTC. Amino acids: CASSFDRGHYEQYF. J is TRBJ2-7 and V is TRBV7-2; TRBD1 matches 8 bases. The CDR3 contains 14 residues. Germline trimming cut 3 bases from V and 3 bases from J; bases unmatched to any gene: 4. CDR1 and CDR2 from the germline V gene are SGHTA and FQGNSA.

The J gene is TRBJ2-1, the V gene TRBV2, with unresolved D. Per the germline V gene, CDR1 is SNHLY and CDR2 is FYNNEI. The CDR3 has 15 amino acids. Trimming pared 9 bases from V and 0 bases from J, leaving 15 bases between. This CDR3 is CARAAPYSSYNEQFF. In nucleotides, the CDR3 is TGTGCCAGGGCGGCGCCGTACTCCTCCTACAATGAGCAGTTCTTC.

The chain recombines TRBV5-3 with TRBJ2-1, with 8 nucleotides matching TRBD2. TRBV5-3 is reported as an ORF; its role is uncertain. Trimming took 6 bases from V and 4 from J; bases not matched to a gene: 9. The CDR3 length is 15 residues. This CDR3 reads CARMEREGQYNEQFF. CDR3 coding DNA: TGTGCCAGAATGGAACGGGAGGGCCAGTACAATGAGCAGTTCTTC.

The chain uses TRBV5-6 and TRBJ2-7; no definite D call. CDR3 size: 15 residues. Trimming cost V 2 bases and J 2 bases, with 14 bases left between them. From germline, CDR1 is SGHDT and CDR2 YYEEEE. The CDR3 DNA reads TGTGCCAGCAGCTTTACCACCAACGGCCCCTACGAGCAGTACTTC. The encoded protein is CASSFTTNGPYEQYF.

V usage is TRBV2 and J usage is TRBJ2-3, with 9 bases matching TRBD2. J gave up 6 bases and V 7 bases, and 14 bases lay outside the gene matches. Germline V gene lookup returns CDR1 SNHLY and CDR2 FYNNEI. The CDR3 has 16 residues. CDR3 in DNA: TGTGCCAGCACCCTGAGAGCGGGGGGCGAGGGGGATACGCAGTATTTT. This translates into CASTLRAGGEGDTQYF. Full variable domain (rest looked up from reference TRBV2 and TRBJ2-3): EPEVTQTPSHQVTQMGQEVILRCVPISNHLYFYWYRQILGQKVEFLVSFYNNEISEKSEIFDDQFSVERPDGSNFTLKIRSTKLEDSAMYFCASTLRAGGEGDTQYFGPGTRLTVL.